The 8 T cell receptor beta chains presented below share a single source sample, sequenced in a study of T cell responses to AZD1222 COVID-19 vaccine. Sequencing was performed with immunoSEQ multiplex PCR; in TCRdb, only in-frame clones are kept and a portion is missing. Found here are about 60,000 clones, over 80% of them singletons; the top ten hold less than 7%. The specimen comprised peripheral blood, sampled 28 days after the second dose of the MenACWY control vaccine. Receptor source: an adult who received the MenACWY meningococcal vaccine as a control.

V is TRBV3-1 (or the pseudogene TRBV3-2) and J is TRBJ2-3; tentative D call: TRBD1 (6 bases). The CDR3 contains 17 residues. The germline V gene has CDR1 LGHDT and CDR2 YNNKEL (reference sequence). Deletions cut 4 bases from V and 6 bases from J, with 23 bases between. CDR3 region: CASSLPAGQLGRDTQYF. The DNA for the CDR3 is TGTGCCAGCAGCCTTCCGGCCGGACAGTTGGGTAGGGATACGCAGTATTTT.

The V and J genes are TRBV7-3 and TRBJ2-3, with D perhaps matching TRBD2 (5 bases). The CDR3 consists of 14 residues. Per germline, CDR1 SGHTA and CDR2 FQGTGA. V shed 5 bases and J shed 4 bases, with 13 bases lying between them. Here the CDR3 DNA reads TGTGCCAGCAGCCAAAGGACTGGGGCAGATACGCAGTATTTT. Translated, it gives CASSQRTGADTQYF.

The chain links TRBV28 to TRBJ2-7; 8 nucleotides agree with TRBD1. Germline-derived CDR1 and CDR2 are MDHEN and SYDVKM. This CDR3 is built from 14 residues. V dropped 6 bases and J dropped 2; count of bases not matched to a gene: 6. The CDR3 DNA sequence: TGTGCCAGCAGCTTCCAGGGGGCGACCTACGAGCAGTACTTC. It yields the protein CASSFQGATYEQYF.

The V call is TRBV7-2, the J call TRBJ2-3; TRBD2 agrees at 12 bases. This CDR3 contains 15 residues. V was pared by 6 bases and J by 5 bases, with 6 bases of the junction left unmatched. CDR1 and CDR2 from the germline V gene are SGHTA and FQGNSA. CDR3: CASSLAGGLGDTQYF. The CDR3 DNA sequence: TGTGCCAGCAGTCTAGCGGGAGGGCTGGGAGATACGCAGTATTTT. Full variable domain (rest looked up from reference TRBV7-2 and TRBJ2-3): GAGVSQSPSNKVTEKGKDVELRCDPISGHTALYWYRQSLGQGLEFLIYFQGNSAPDKSGLPSDRFSAERTGGSVSTLTIQRTQQEDSAVYLCASSLAGGLGDTQYFGPGTRLTVL.

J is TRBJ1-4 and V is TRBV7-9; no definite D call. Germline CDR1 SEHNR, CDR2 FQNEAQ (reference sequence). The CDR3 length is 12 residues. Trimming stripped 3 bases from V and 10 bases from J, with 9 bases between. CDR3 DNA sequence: TGTGCCAGCAGCTTCCCGGAGGGAAAACTGTTTTTT. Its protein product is CASSFPEGKLFF.

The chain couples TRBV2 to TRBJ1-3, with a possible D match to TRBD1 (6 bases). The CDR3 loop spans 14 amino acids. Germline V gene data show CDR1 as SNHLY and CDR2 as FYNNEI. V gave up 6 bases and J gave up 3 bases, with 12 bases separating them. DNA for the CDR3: TGTGCCAGCAGGGAACAGGGAAATGGAAACACCATATATTTT. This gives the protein CASREQGNGNTIYF. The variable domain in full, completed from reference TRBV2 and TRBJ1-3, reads EPEVTQTPSHQVTQMGQEVILRCVPISNHLYFYWYRQILGQKVEFLVSFYNNEISEKSEIFDDQFSVERPDGSNFTLKIRSTKLEDSAMYFCASREQGNGNTIYFGEGSWLTVV.

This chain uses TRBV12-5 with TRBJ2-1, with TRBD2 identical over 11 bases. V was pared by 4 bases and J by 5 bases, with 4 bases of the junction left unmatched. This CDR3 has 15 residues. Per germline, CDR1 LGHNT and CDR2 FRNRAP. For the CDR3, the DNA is TGTGCTAGTGGTTCGGCGGGACTAGCGGACAATGAGCAGTTCTTC. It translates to CASGSAGLADNEQFF.

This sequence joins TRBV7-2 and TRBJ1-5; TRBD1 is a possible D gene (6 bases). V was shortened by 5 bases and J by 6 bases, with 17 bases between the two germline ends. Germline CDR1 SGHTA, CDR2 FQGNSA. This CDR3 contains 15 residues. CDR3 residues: CASSLQGSLPQPQHF. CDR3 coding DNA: TGTGCCAGCAGCCTACAGGGATCGCTCCCTCAGCCCCAGCATTTT.